The clone carrying this TCR beta chain was seen only a few times. This sample is part of a study of T-cell reconstitution after alpha-beta-depleted transplantation in children. It was with unique molecular identifiers that the TCRbeta library was prepared. TCRdb redid the calling of the PCR reads with MiXCR, one entry per CDR3 protein. The sample carries about 360,000 distinct CDR3 sequences, about 14% recorded once. This clonotype originated in a human donor who donated a stem cell graft to a child with Fanconi anemia. The input for sequencing was PBMCs, taken from the stem cell graft.

The DNA of the CDR3 is TGCGCCAGCAAGGGACCGAATAATGAAAAACTGTTTTTT. This translates into CASKGPNNEKLFF. The chain couples TRBV10-1 to TRBJ1-4, with D perhaps TRBD1 (5 bases). The germline V and J ends were trimmed by 7 bases and 4 bases, with 10 bases remaining between them. The germline CDR1 and CDR2 sequences are WNHNN and SYGVQD (reference sequence). The CDR3 runs 13 residues.